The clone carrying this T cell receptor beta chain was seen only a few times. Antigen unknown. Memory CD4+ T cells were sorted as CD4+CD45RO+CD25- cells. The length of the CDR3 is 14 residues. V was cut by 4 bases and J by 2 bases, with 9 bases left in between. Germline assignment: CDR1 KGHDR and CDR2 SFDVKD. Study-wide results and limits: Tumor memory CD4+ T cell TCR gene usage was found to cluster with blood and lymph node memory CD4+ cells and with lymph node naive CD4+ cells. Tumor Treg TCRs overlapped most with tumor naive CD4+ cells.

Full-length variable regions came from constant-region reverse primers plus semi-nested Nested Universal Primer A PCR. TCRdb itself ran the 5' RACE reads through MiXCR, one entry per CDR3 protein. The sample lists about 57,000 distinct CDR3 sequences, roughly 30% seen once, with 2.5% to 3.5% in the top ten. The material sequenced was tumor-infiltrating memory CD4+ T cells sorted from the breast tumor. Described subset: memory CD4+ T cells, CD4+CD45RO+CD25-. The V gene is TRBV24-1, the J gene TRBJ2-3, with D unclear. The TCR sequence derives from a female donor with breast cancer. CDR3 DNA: TGTGCCACCAGTGAAGCGCGCCTCACAGATACGCAGTATTTT. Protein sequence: CATSEARLTDTQYF.